This T cell receptor beta chain appears in the sequencing data of a study of human T cells and chemical hapten exposure. Across the whole study: Read at 6 days, the patch tests placed 0.01% DPC on the upper back. Points from the study as a whole: PT1 expanded TCR numbers rose with patch test score.

Time point: pre-sensitization, week 0. Treatment meaning: therapeutic diphenylcyclopropenone sensitization with weekly scalp DPC. Researchers sampled blood before each patch test went on. The CDR3 sequence is 13 residues long. Germline-derived CDR1 and CDR2 are SQVTM and ANQGSEA. V was clipped by 4 bases and J by 4 bases, with 13 bases between them. Worth noting for this clonotype: Antigen: not known.

TCRdb called the RACE reads again in MiXCR, with one record for every CDR3 protein. Of over 300,000 distinct CDR3 sequences in the sample, roughly 5.3% were seen once. This sample comprised whole blood, obtained in connection with sensitization to the hapten diphenylcyclopropenone (DPC). This sequence joins TRBV29-1 and TRBJ1-1; no clear D. The receptor was derived from a woman between 50 and 59 years old with alopecia areata. Some clones in this sample may be carry-over from other donors' samples. CDR3 loop: CSVVETDPTEAFF. The CDR3 DNA is TGCAGCGTTGTGGAGACGGACCCCACTGAAGCTTTCTTT.